One and the same sample provided the 32 T cell receptor beta chains below, sequenced in a study of blood T cell repertoires in COVID-19. Method: immunoSEQ multiplex PCR; TCRdb's copy keeps in-frame clones and lacks some. In the table there are roughly 140,000 clones, approximately 87% of which are singletons. The specimen was PBMCs or T cells enriched from blood (not recorded which). The receptors derive from a man aged 45-65 years in a cohort exposed to, infected with or recovered from COVID-19 (not recorded which).

In the case of this clone: The sample carries other DNA sequences with the same CDR3. The V gene is TRBV5-4, the J gene TRBJ1-1, with D uncertain. Looked up from germline, CDR1 is SGHNT and CDR2 is YYREEE (reference sequence). The CDR3 runs 14 residues. Deletions cut 0 bases from V and 1 base from J, with 7 bases between. In DNA, the CDR3 is TGTGCCAGCAGCTTGGGCGGGTGGAACACTGAAGCTTTCTTT. This gives the protein CASSLGGWNTEAFF.

This sequence joins TRBV24-1 and TRBJ2-7, with TRBD2 identical over 11 bases. CDR1 and CDR2 (germline): KGHDR, SFDVKD. The J segment lost 3 bases and the V segment lost 4 bases, leaving 7 bases of the junction unmatched. The CDR3 has 16 residues. The CDR3 sequence: CATSENSGRAVYEQYF. Written as DNA, the CDR3 is TGTGCCACCAGTGAAAATAGCGGGAGGGCCGTCTACGAGCAGTACTTC.

This clone was recorded a few times. The chain combines TRBV7-9 with TRBJ2-3, with TRBD2 matching 13 bases. V gave up 4 bases and J gave up 4 bases; unmatched junction bases: 14. Germline V lookup: CDR1 SEHNR, CDR2 FQNEAQ (reference sequence). The CDR3 contains 19 residues. The CDR3 coding sequence is TGTGCCAGCAGCTCCGGGACTAGCGGGAACCCCTCACCGGCAGATACGCAGTATTTT. Amino acids: CASSSGTSGNPSPADTQYF.

The chain employs TRBV11-2 and TRBJ1-1, with D hard to call. The V end lost 0 bases, the J end lost 1 base, and 6 bases lay between the germline ends. Germline CDR1 SGHAT, CDR2 FQNNGV. The CDR3 extends over 14 amino acids. DNA of the CDR3: TGTGCCAGCAGCTTAGAACAAACGAACACTGAAGCTTTCTTT. Amino acid sequence: CASSLEQTNTEAFF.

This clone has a handful of counts. The chain carries TRBV7-9 and TRBJ1-4, with a possible D match to TRBD1 (6 bases). Per germline, CDR1 SEHNR and CDR2 FQNEAQ (reference sequence). The CDR3 sequence is 12 residues long. V lost 5 bases to trimming and J lost 6 bases, with 7 bases between them. In nucleotides, the CDR3 is TGTGCCAGCAGCACAGGGTATGAAAAACTGTTTTTT. This gives the protein CASSTGYEKLFF.

There are a few counts of this clone. The chain has TRBV7-9 and TRBJ2-7, with D unresolved. CDR1 is SEHNR and CDR2 is FQNEAQ in the germline V gene (reference sequence). This CDR3 comprises 14 residues. V was cut by 4 bases and J by 3 bases, with 13 bases left in between. CDR3 bases: TGTGCCAGCAGCTCCGAGATGGGCGTCTACGAGCAGTACTTC. Protein: CASSSEMGVYEQYF. The full variable domain, with the rest looked up from reference TRBV7-9 and TRBJ2-7, is DTGVSQNPRHKITKRGQNVTFRCDPISEHNRLYWYRQTLGQGPEFLTYFQNEAQLEKSRLLSDRFSAERPKGSFSTLEIQRTEQGDSAMYLCASSSEMGVYEQYFGPGTRLTVT.

The chain has TRBV9 and TRBJ2-2; D gene unclear. The CDR3 totals 14 residues. Germline CDR1 is SGDLS and CDR2 is YYNGEE. V shed 2 bases and J shed 4 bases, with 9 bases lying between them. CDR3 DNA sequence: TGTGCCAGCAGCGTTAATACAGTCACCGGGGAGCTGTTTTTT. It translates to CASSVNTVTGELFF. The variable domain in full, with the rest retrieved from reference TRBV9 and TRBJ2-2, is DSGVTQTPKHLITATGQRVTLRCSPRSGDLSVYWYQQSLDQGLQFLIQYYNGEERAKGNILERFSAQQFPDLHSELNLSSLELGDSALYFCASSVNTVTGELFFGEGSRLTVL.

The chain couples TRBV30 to TRBJ1-2; tentatively, D is TRBD1 (5 bases). The CDR3 totals 14 residues. The germline V gene encodes CDR1 GTSNPN and CDR2 SVGIG (reference sequence). V gave up 3 bases and J gave up 4 bases, with 15 bases separating them. The CDR3 region has the DNA TGTGCCTGGAGAGGATCCGGGGGGAGCTATGGCTACACCTTC. It translates to CAWRGSGGSYGYTF.

This rearrangement joins TRBV12-5 to TRBJ2-4; D might be TRBD1 (6 bases). Germline V gene sequence: CDR1 LGHNT, CDR2 FRNRAP. Trimming removed 7 bases at V and 11 bases at J, with 18 bases between. CDR3 length equals 13 residues. DNA of the CDR3: TGTGCTAGTGCCTCCACGGGACAATCCCTTCAGTACTTC. Its protein product is CASASTGQSLQYF.

V gene TRBV2 combines with J gene TRBJ1-5; possibly TRBD1 for D (5 bases). The germline CDR1 and CDR2 sequences are SNHLY and FYNNEI. The V end lost 4 bases, the J end lost 0 bases, and 10 bases lay between the germline ends. CDR3 size: 15 residues. The CDR3 spells CASSGAGVSNQPQHF. CDR3 nucleotide sequence: TGTGCCAGCAGTGGTGCGGGGGTTAGCAATCAGCCCCAGCATTTT.

This clone was detected once. The chain uses TRBV7-2 and TRBJ2-5; D may be TRBD2 (7 bases). The CDR3 has 15 residues. Trimming pared 4 bases from V and 0 bases from J, leaving 12 bases between. CDR1 is SGHTA, CDR2 FQGNSA, per germline. The CDR3, as DNA: TGTGCCAGCAGCTCGGGGGGCTGGTACCAAGAGACCCAGTACTTC. Its translation is CASSSGGWYQETQYF.

The rearrangement links TRBV18 to TRBJ1-3; unclear D gene. Germline V lookup: CDR1 KGHSH, CDR2 LQKENI. CDR3 length equals 16 residues. The ends were cut back, 0 bases at V and 3 bases at J, with 12 bases in the middle. The CDR3, as DNA: TGTGCCAGCTCACCACCGTTCGGGGAACGTGGAAACACCATATATTTT. Translating it yields CASSPPFGERGNTIYF.

This rearrangement joins TRBV10-1 to TRBJ2-1; no clear D gene. CDR1 is WNHNN and CDR2 is SYGVQD in the germline V gene (reference sequence). V dropped 5 bases and J dropped 12 bases, with 17 bases sitting between them. This CDR3 is 13 amino acids long. CDR3 DNA: TGCGCCAGCAGTCCCCTGGTTGGGCTTTGGCAGTTCTTC. As protein: CASSPLVGLWQFF.

V and J are TRBV18 and TRBJ2-2, with 9 bases aligning to TRBD1. The CDR3 sequence is 16 residues long. Germline trimming cut 4 bases from V and 6 bases from J; bases unmatched to any gene: 9. The germline V gene has CDR1 KGHSH and CDR2 LQKENI. CDR3 nucleotide sequence: TGTGCCAGCTCACAAACCGGGACAGGGCGGTCCGGGGAGCTGTTTTTT. Amino acids: CASSQTGTGRSGELFF.

The chain combines TRBV7-9 with TRBJ1-2; tentatively, D is TRBD1 (6 bases). CDR1 SEHNR and CDR2 FQNEAQ come from the germline V gene (reference sequence). The CDR3 totals 13 residues. The V end was cut by 6 bases, the J end by 5 bases, with 13 bases between. CDR3 protein: CASRSQGTYGYTF. The CDR3 DNA sequence: TGTGCCAGCAGATCACAGGGAACTTATGGCTACACCTTC.

The rearrangement links TRBV11-2 to TRBJ2-1, with D maybe TRBD2 (5 bases). The CDR3 is 13 amino acids. CDR1 is SGHAT and CDR2 is FQNNGV in the germline V gene. V was clipped by 8 bases and J by 10 bases, with 18 bases between them. CDR3 sequence (DNA): TGTGCCAGCTCCCTACCCGGGCGGGCGGAGCAGTTCTTC. Its protein product is CASSLPGRAEQFF.

The chain recombines TRBV7-8 with TRBJ1-1; a weak D match, TRBD1 (6 bases). The CDR3 is made up of 14 amino acids. Trimming left V 3 bases short and J 7 bases short, with 15 bases between. Germline values: CDR1 SGHVS, CDR2 FQNEAQ. As DNA, the CDR3 is TGTGCCAGCAGCTTTACAGGGCTTGGGATTGAAGCTTTCTTT. This encodes CASSFTGLGIEAFF.

J is TRBJ2-7 and V is TRBV19; 9 bases line up with TRBD1. Germline CDR1 reads LNHDA; CDR2 reads SQIVND (reference sequence). The junction had 13 bases not matched to a gene; V was cut back by 4 bases and J by 6 bases. The CDR3 has 16 residues. CDR3 region: CASSTRTGALQTEQYF. CDR3 DNA: TGTGCCAGTAGTACCCGGACAGGGGCACTACAAACCGAGCAGTACTTC.

CDR3 amino acids: CSAPSVYEQYF. The CDR3 DNA reads as TGCAGTGCTCCCTCAGTCTACGAGCAGTACTTC. This chain uses TRBV20-1 with TRBJ2-7; D unclear. The V gene's germline CDR1 is DFQATT and CDR2 SNEGSKA (reference sequence). Trimming stripped 5 bases from V and 3 bases from J, with 8 bases between. The CDR3 is 11 amino acids.

The CDR3 region is CASSSQLAGAGDTQYF. In DNA form, the CDR3 reads TGTGCCAGCAGCTCTCAACTAGCGGGAGCGGGAGATACGCAGTATTTT. V usage is TRBV27 and J usage is TRBJ2-3, with 11 bases that match TRBD2. From germline, CDR1 is MNHEY and CDR2 SMNVEV (reference sequence). The V and J ends lost 6 bases and 5 bases, in that order; junction bases with no gene match: 10. The CDR3 is made up of 16 amino acids.

In nucleotides, the CDR3 is TGTGCCAGCAGTTACTCGAGGTCGAACACTGAAGCTTTCTTT. Translated, it gives CASSYSRSNTEAFF. The chain joins TRBV6-5 to TRBJ1-1; D gene ambiguous. The CDR3 consists of 14 residues. CDR1 is MNHEY and CDR2 is SVGAGI in the germline V gene. The V end lost 0 bases, the J end lost 1 base, and 6 bases lay between the germline ends.

This sequence joins TRBV21-1 and TRBJ1-3; the table's D gene call, TRBD1, was not cross checked with the DNA. TRBV21-1 is labeled a pseudogene. There are 15 residues in the CDR3. CDR3 loop: CASSKEQACGNTIYF. As DNA, the CDR3 is TGTGCCAGCAGCAAAGAGCAGGCATGTGGAAACACCATATATTTT.

This chain links TRBV19 with TRBJ1-2; D possibly corresponds to TRBD1 (5 bases). Trimming took off 4 bases at V and 0 bases at J, with 9 bases between the two ends. The CDR3 contains 14 residues. Germline CDR1 LNHDA, CDR2 SQIVND (reference sequence). CDR3 in amino acids: CASSKGEANYGYTF. The CDR3 DNA sequence: TGTGCCAGTAGTAAAGGGGAGGCTAACTATGGCTACACCTTC.

CDR3 bases: TGTGCCAGCAGTGAAAGTCTAGGGGGCACGGAGACCCAGTACTTC. It yields the protein CASSESLGGTETQYF. The genes are TRBV25-1 and TRBJ2-5; 7 bases match TRBD1. Germline CDR1 and CDR2: MGHDK and SYGVNS. The V gene end was trimmed by 2 bases and the J gene end by 5 bases; junction bases not matched to a gene: 8. The CDR3 totals 15 residues.

This clone was counted between two and nine times. The rearrangement joins TRBV18 to TRBJ1-1; 8 positions match TRBD1. J lost 1 base, V lost 4 bases, and 2 bases had no gene match. The CDR3 extends over 14 amino acids. The germline CDR1 and CDR2 sequences are KGHSH and LQKENI. The CDR3, as DNA: TGTGCCAGCTCACTTGGACAGGGGAACACTGAAGCTTTCTTT. This codes for CASSLGQGNTEAFF.

The chain employs TRBV15 and TRBJ1-2; TRBD1 matches 9 bases. V gave up 0 bases and J gave up 5 bases; unmatched junction bases: 10. CDR3 size: 17 residues. Per the germline V gene, CDR1 is LNHNV and CDR2 is YYDKDF (reference sequence). CDR3 DNA sequence: TGTGCCACCAGCAGAGATTACCCAGGGGACAGGGAGTATGGCTACACCTTC. Protein product: CATSRDYPGDREYGYTF.

The CDR3 protein is CASSKLAGATDTQYF. The DNA of the CDR3 is TGTGCCAGCAGCAAATTAGCGGGGGCCACAGATACGCAGTATTTT. The chain is built from TRBV9 and TRBJ2-3, with 9 bases that match TRBD2. V gave up 4 bases and J gave up 2 bases; unmatched junction bases: 5. The CDR3 spans 15 residues. Germline V gene sequence: CDR1 SGDLS, CDR2 YYNGEE. Based on the CDR3 plus reference TRBV9 and TRBJ2-3, the full variable domain is DSGVTQTPKHLITATGQRVTLRCSPRSGDLSVYWYQQSLDQGLQFLIQYYNGEERAKGNILERFSAQQFPDLHSELNLSSLELGDSALYFCASSKLAGATDTQYFGPGTRLTVL.

The V gene is TRBV28, the J gene TRBJ1-2, with D unclear. The ends were cut back, 6 bases at V and 0 bases at J, with 5 bases in the middle. From germline, CDR1 is MDHEN and CDR2 SYDVKM. The CDR3 spans 12 residues. CDR3 residues: CASSQSNYGYTF. In DNA, the CDR3 is TGTGCCAGCAGCCAGTCTAACTATGGCTACACCTTC.

This clone appeared a single time. The chain employs TRBV18 and TRBJ2-7; D possibly corresponds to TRBD2 (7 bases). This CDR3 region has 15 residues. V gave up 3 bases and J gave up 0 bases, with 12 bases separating them. Germline V gene lookup returns CDR1 KGHSH and CDR2 LQKENI. The CDR3 spells CASSPLGGPSYEQYF. In nucleotides, the CDR3 is TGTGCCAGCTCACCCCTCGGGGGGCCCTCCTACGAGCAGTACTTC. The variable domain in full, with the rest retrieved from reference TRBV18 and TRBJ2-7, is NAGVMQNPRHLVRRRGQEARLRCSPMKGHSHVYWYRQLPEEGLKFMVYLQKENIIDESGMPKERFSAEFPKEGPSILRIQQVVRGDSAAYFCASSPLGGPSYEQYFGPGTRLTVT.

V is TRBV9 and J is TRBJ2-7; 9 bases map to TRBD2. The CDR3 totals 15 residues. With V trimmed by 0 bases and J by 6 bases, 7 bases remained unmatched. CDR1 is SGDLS and CDR2 is YYNGEE in the germline V gene. DNA of the CDR3: TGTGCCAGCAGCGTAGCGGGAATACTAGCGGGCGAGCAGTACTTC. It codes for CASSVAGILAGEQYF.

CDR3 bases: TGTGCCACCTCCTCCTACGAGCAGTACTTC. It translates to CATSSYEQYF. V gene TRBV6-5 combines with J gene TRBJ2-7; D not resolved. The CDR3 is 10 amino acids. From germline, CDR1 is MNHEY and CDR2 SVGAGI. The V and J ends lost 10 bases and 0 bases respectively, with 4 bases between them.

As DNA, the CDR3 is TGTGCCAGCACGGGTCCATTAAACTATGGCTACACCTTC. Translated, it gives CASTGPLNYGYTF. The J gene is TRBJ1-2, the V gene TRBV7-3; no clear D gene. V was trimmed by 7 bases and J by 2 bases, leaving 11 bases between them. The CDR3 totals 13 residues. The V gene's germline CDR1 is SGHTA and CDR2 FQGTGA.